The entry below gives a single TCR beta chain sequence along with its context. Its antigen is not known. The sample originates from a study of cytomegalovirus exposure and HLA in healthy donors. The PCR had 60 Vbeta and 13 Jbeta primers. This table comes from immunoSEQ multiplex PCR, and its TCRdb copy is limited to in-frame clones, with some not included. This sample yields fewer than 250,000 clones, of which almost 80% are seen a single time; less than 2% belongs to the top ten. The V end lost 0 bases, the J end lost 2 bases, and 16 bases lay between the germline ends. This CDR3 is built from 17 residues. Germline CDR1 SGDLS, CDR2 YYNGEE. Study observations and caveats: Specificity of a few CMV-associated chains for CMV antigens was verified in vitro. Later on, a genetic analysis was performed. It linked a missense variant in DCLRE1C with V- and J-gene trimming of TCR beta.

This sequence joins TRBV9 and TRBJ2-3; D is possibly TRBD2 (5 bases). The specimen was PBMCs. The source of this sequence is a male donor in good health and CMV-seronegative. For the CDR3, the DNA is TGTGCCAGCAGCGTAGAGGTAGCGCCTCAATCCACAGATACGCAGTATTTT. Its protein product is CASSVEVAPQSTDTQYF.